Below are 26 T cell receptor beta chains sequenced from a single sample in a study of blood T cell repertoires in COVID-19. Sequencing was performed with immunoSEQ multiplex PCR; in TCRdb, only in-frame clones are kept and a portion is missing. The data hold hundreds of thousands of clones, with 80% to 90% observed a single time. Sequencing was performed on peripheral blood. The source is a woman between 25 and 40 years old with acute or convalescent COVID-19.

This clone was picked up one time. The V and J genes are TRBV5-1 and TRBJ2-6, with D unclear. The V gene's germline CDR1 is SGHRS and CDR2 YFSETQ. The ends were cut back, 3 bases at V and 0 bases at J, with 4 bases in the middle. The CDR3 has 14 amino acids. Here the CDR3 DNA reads TGCGCCAGCAGCTACAGCTCTGGGGCCAACGTCCTGACTTTC. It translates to CASSYSSGANVLTF.

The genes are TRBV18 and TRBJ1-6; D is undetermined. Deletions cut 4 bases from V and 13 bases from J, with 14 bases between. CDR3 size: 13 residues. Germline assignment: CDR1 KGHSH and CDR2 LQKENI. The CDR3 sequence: CASSLLREEPLHF. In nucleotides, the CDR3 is TGTGCCAGCTCACTCTTGAGGGAAGAGCCCCTCCACTTT.

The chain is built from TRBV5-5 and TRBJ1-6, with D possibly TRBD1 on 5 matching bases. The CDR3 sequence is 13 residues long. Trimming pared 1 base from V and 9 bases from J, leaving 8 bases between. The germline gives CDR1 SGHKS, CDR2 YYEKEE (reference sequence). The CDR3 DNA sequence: TGTGCCAGCAGCTTGTCAGGGCCTTCACCCCTCCACTTT. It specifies CASSLSGPSPLHF.

CDR3 nucleotide sequence: TGTGCCAGCAGCTTAGTCGGGTACACAGATACGCAGTATTTT. Translated, it gives CASSLVGYTDTQYF. J is TRBJ2-3 and V is TRBV11-2; D is unclear. The CDR3 loop spans 14 amino acids. V lost 1 base and J 2 bases, leaving 7 bases between the germline ends. Germline CDR1 is SGHAT and CDR2 is FQNNGV.

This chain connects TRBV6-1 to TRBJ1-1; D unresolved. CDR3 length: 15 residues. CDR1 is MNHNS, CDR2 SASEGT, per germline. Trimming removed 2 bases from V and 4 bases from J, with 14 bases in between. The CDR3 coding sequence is TGTGCCAGCAGTGAACTTCTGGCGGGCGGCACTGAAGCTTTCTTT. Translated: CASSELLAGGTEAFF.

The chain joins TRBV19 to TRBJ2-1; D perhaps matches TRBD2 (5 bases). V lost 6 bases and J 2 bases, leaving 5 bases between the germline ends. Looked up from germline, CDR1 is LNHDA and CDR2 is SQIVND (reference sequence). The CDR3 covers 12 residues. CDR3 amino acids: CASSGTYNEQFF. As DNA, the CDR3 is TGTGCCAGTAGCGGGACCTACAATGAGCAGTTCTTC.

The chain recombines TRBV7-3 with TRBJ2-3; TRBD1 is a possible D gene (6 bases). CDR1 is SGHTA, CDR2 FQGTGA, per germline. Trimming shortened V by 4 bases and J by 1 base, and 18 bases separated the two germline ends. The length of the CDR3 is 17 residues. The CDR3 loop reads CASSSGAWGLGTDTQYF. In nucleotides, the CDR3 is TGTGCCAGCAGCTCAGGTGCCTGGGGGCTAGGCACAGATACGCAGTATTTT. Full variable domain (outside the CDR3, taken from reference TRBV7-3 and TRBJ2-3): GAGVSQTPSNKVTEKGKYVELRCDPISGHTALYWYRQSLGQGPEFLIYFQGTGAADDSGLPNDRFFAVRPEGSVSTLKIQRTERGDSAVYLCASSSGAWGLGTDTQYFGPGTRLTVL.

This chain's CDR3 is CASSPGLGTTKNIQYF. CDR3 nucleotides: TGTGCCAGCAGCCCCGGGTTGGGTACAACCAAAAACATTCAGTACTTC. V is TRBV9 and J is TRBJ2-4, with D hard to call. Per the germline V gene, CDR1 is SGDLS and CDR2 is YYNGEE. The CDR3 consists of 16 residues. Trimming removed 4 bases at V and 2 bases at J, with 16 bases between.

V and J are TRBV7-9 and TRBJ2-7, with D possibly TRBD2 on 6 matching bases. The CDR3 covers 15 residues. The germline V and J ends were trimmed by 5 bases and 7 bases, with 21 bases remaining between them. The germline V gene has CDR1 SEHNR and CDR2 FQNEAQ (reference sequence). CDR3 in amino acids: CASSPRGGMNSEQYF. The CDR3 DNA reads TGTGCCAGCAGCCCCCGGGGAGGAATGAACTCAGAGCAGTACTTC.

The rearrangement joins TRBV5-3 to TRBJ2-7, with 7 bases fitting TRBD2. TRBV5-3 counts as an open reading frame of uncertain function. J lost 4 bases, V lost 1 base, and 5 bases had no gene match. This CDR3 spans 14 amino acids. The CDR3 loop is CARSLFGTTYEQYF. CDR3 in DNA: TGTGCCAGAAGCTTGTTTGGGACTACTTACGAGCAGTACTTC.

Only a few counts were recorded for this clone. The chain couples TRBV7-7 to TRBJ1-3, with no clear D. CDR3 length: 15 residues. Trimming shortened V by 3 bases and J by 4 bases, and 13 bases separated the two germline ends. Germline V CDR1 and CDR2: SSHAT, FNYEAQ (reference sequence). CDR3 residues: CASSLTLGPGNTIYF. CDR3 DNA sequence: TGTGCCAGCAGCTTGACTCTCGGCCCAGGAAACACCATATATTTT. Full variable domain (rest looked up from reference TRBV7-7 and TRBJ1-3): GAGVSQSPRYKVTKRGQDVTLRCDPISSHATLYWYQQALGQGPEFLTYFNYEAQPDKSGLPSDRFSAERPEGSISTLTIQRTEQRDSAMYRCASSLTLGPGNTIYFGEGSWLTVV.

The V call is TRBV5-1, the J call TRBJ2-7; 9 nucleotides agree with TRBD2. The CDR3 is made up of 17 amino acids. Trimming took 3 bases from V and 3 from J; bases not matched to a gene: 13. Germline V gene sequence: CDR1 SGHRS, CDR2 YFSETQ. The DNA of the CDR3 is TGCGCCAGCAGCTACGGATCGACTAGCGGCTTCCACTACGAGCAGTACTTC. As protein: CASSYGSTSGFHYEQYF.

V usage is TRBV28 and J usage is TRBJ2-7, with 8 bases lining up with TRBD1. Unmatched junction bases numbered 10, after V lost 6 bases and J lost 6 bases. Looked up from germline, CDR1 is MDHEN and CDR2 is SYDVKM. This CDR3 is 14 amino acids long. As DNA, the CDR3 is TGTGCCAGCAGCCACTCGGACAGGGCGGGCGAGCAGTACTTC. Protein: CASSHSDRAGEQYF.

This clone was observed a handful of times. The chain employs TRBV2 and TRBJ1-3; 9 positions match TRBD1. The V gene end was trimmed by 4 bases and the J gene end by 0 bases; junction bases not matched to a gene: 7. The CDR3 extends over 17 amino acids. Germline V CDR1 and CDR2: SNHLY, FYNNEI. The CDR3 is CASSGGTGIRSGNTIYF. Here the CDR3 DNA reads TGTGCCAGCAGTGGTGGGACAGGGATTCGCTCTGGAAACACCATATATTTT.

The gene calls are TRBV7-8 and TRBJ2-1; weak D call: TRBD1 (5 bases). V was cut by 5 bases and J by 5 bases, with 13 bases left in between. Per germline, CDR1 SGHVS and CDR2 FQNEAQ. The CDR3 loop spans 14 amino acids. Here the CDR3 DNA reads TGTGCCAGCAGCCTTCAGGGTCTCCACAATGAGCAGTTCTTC. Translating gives CASSLQGLHNEQFF. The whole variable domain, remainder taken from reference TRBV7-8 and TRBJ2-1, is GAGVSQSPRYKVAKRGQDVALRCDPISGHVSLFWYQQALGQGPEFLTYFQNEAQLDKSGLPSDRFFAERPEGSVSTLKIQRTQQEDSAVYLCASSLQGLHNEQFFGPGTRLTVL.

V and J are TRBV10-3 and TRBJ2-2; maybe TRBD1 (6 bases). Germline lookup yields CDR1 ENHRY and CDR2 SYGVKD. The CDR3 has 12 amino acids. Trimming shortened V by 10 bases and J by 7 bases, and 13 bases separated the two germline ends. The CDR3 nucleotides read TGTGCCAGTAACAGGGATGGCGGGGAGCTGTTTTTT. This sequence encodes CASNRDGGELFF.

Here the CDR3 reads CAWTFGSDYGYTF. The CDR3 DNA reads TGTGCCTGGACATTCGGCAGCGACTATGGCTACACCTTC. V is TRBV30 and J is TRBJ1-2; no firm D call. Trimming stripped 4 bases from V and 3 bases from J, with 12 bases between. This CDR3 has 13 amino acids. CDR1 GTSNPN and CDR2 SVGIG come from the germline V gene (reference sequence).

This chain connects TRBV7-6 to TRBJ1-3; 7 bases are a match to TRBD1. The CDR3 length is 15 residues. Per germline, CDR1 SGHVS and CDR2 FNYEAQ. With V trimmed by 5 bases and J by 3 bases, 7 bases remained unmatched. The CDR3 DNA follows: TGTGCCAGCAGCCCCACAGGGGCAGATGGAAACACCATATATTTT. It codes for CASSPTGADGNTIYF.

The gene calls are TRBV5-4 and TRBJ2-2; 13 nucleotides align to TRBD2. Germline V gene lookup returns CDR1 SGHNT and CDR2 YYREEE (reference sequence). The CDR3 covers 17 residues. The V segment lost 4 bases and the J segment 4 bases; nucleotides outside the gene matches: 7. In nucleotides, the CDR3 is TGTGCCAGCAGCGAAGGACTAGCGGGGGACCTCACCGGGGAGCTGTTTTTT. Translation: CASSEGLAGDLTGELFF.

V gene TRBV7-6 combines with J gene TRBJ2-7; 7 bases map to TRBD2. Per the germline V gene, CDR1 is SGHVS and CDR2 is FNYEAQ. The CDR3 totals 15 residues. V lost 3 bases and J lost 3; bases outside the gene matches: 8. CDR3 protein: CASSFLVGGGYEQYF. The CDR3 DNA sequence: TGTGCCAGCAGCTTTTTGGTTGGCGGGGGCTACGAGCAGTACTTC.

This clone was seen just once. CDR3 nucleotides: TGTGCCACCAGCAGGGGGTCCGGGACAGGTCTAGCTCCCTCCTACGAGCAGTACTTC. Translating it yields CATSRGSGTGLAPSYEQYF. This chain links TRBV15 with TRBJ2-7; 8 nucleotides line up with TRBD1. The V segment lost 3 bases and the J segment 0 bases; nucleotides outside the gene matches: 16. The CDR3 is made up of 19 amino acids. Germline V gene lookup returns CDR1 LNHNV and CDR2 YYDKDF (reference sequence).

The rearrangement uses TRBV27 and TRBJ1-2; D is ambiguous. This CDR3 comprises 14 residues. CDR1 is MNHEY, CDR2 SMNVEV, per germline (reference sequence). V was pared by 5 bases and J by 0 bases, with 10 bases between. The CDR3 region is CASSPRGTNYGYTF. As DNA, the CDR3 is TGTGCCAGCAGTCCCAGAGGTACTAACTATGGCTACACCTTC.

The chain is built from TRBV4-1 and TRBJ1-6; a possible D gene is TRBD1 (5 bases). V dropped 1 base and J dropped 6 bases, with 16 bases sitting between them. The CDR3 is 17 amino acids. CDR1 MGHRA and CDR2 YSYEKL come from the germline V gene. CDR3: CASSQGQARGRNSPLHF. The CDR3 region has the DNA TGCGCCAGCAGCCAAGGTCAGGCTAGGGGTCGTAATTCACCCCTCCACTTT.

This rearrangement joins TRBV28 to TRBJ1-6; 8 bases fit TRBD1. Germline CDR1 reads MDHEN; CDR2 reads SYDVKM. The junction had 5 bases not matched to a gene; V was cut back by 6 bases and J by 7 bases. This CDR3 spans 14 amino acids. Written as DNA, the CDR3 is TGTGCCAGCAGCCTACAGGGGGGCAATTCACCCCTCCACTTT. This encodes CASSLQGGNSPLHF.

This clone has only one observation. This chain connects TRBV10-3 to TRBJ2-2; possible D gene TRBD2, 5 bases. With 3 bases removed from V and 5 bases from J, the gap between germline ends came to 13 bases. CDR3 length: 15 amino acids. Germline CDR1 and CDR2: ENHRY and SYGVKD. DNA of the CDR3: TGTGCCATCAGTGATATGACTACCAAGACCGGGGAGCTGTTTTTT. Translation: CAISDMTTKTGELFF.

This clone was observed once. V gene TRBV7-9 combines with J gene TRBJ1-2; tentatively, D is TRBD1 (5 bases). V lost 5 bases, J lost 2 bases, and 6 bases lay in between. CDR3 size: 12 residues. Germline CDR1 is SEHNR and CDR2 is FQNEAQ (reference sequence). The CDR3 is CASSQGNYGYTF. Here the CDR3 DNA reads TGTGCCAGCAGCCAGGGCAACTATGGCTACACCTTC.